One and the same sample provided the 21 T cell receptor beta chains below, sequenced in a study of cytomegalovirus exposure and HLA in healthy donors. Primers included in the PCR were 60 Vbeta and 13 Jbeta primers. Using immunoSEQ multiplex PCR, the repertoire was profiled, and TCRdb retains in-frame clones only, with some absent. The profile shows under 250,000 clones, over 80% of them singletons. Sequences were obtained from PBMCs. These receptors were taken from a woman between 50 and 59 years old in good health and CMV-seropositive.

This sequence joins TRBV4-3 and TRBJ1-3; D is unclear. V was clipped by 3 bases and J by 0 bases, with 12 bases between them. The germline CDR1 and CDR2 sequences are LGHNA and YSLEER. CDR3 length: 16 residues. The CDR3 DNA sequence: TGCGCCAGCAGCCATGCTGGCCTCGACTCTGGAAACACCATATATTTT. Translated, it gives CASSHAGLDSGNTIYF.

The chain combines TRBV19 with TRBJ1-3; the D is unclear. The V and J ends lost 6 bases and 0 bases respectively, with 6 bases between them. The CDR3 sequence is 13 residues long. The germline gives CDR1 LNHDA, CDR2 SQIVND (reference sequence). CDR3 loop: CASSRGSGNTIYF. DNA of the CDR3: TGTGCCAGTAGCCGAGGCTCTGGAAACACCATATATTTT.

This sequence joins TRBV6-5 and TRBJ1-1; 7 nucleotides match TRBD1. V shed 7 bases and J 7 bases; nucleotides not matched to a gene: 9. Per the germline V gene, CDR1 is MNHEY and CDR2 is SVGAGI. This CDR3 is 13 amino acids long. The CDR3 coding sequence is TGTGCCAGCACCTACGGGACAGAGTTTGAAGCTTTCTTT. It translates to CASTYGTEFEAFF.

V and J are TRBV7-2 and TRBJ2-7; 10 bases align to TRBD1. Germline assignment: CDR1 SGHTA and CDR2 FQGNSA. This CDR3 region has 15 residues. Trimming removed 5 bases from V and 1 base from J; junction bases left unmatched: 5. This CDR3 reads CASSNRDRGSYEQYF. In DNA, the CDR3 is TGTGCCAGCAGCAACCGGGACAGGGGATCCTACGAGCAGTACTTC.

The V gene is TRBV13, the J gene TRBJ1-2; 7 bases are a match to TRBD1. Trimming removed 7 bases from V and 4 bases from J; junction bases left unmatched: 9. Germline V gene lookup returns CDR1 PRHDT and CDR2 FYEKMQ (reference sequence). This CDR3 has 14 amino acids. The CDR3 nucleotides are TGTGCCAGCACCAATACCGGGACAGCCTATGGCTACACCTTC. It specifies CASTNTGTAYGYTF.

The rearrangement uses TRBV4-3 and TRBJ2-7; D is perhaps TRBD1 (5 bases). CDR1 is LGHNA, CDR2 YSLEER, per germline. V was cut by 1 base and J by 5 bases, with 9 bases left in between. There are 13 residues in the CDR3. This CDR3 reads CASSQGWGNEQYF. The CDR3 DNA reads as TGCGCCAGCAGCCAAGGGTGGGGCAACGAGCAGTACTTC.

The V call is TRBV9, the J call TRBJ1-4; no reliable D call. This CDR3 spans 14 amino acids. V lost 0 bases and J lost 5, with 8 bases in between. Germline assignment: CDR1 SGDLS and CDR2 YYNGEE. CDR3 sequence reads: CASSVDRGNEKLFF. CDR3 DNA: TGTGCCAGCAGCGTAGATCGCGGGAATGAAAAACTGTTTTTT.

The chain couples TRBV5-1 to TRBJ1-5, with 7 bases lining up with TRBD1. In germline, CDR1 is SGHRS, CDR2 YFSETQ. Unmatched junction bases numbered 10, after V lost 1 base and J lost 0 bases. The CDR3 spans 18 residues. The CDR3 DNA follows: TGCGCCAGCAGCTTGTGGCGGGAGGGGGCGCCTAGCAATCAGCCCCAGCATTTT. Translation: CASSLWREGAPSNQPQHF.

In DNA, the CDR3 is TGTGCCACCAGCAGAGATCCCTACCTCACGGGACAGGAGTATGGCTACACCTTC. The encoded protein is CATSRDPYLTGQEYGYTF. V usage is TRBV15 and J usage is TRBJ1-2, with 8 bases aligning to TRBD1. V was pared by 0 bases and J by 5 bases, with 14 bases of the junction left unmatched. The germline V gene encodes CDR1 LNHNV and CDR2 YYDKDF (reference sequence). The CDR3 has 18 amino acids.

This chain links TRBV6-6 with TRBJ2-2; 7 positions match TRBD1. This CDR3 contains 14 residues. V lost 8 bases and J lost 6; bases outside the gene matches: 9. Germline V gene data show CDR1 as MNHNY and CDR2 as SVGAGI (reference sequence). CDR3 loop: CASQADRASGELFF. The DNA of the CDR3 is TGTGCCAGCCAAGCCGACAGGGCTTCCGGGGAGCTGTTTTTT.

The chain has TRBV7-3 and TRBJ2-7, with TRBD2 as a possible D gene (7 bases). Germline V gene data show CDR1 as SGHTA and CDR2 as FQGTGA. The ends were cut back, 4 bases at V and 0 bases at J, with 13 bases in the middle. The CDR3 consists of 15 residues. The DNA for the CDR3 is TGTGCCAGCAGCTATTACGGGGGGCCCTCCTACGAGCAGTACTTC. Protein product: CASSYYGGPSYEQYF.

Here the CDR3 reads CASSQRTGRATEAFF. The CDR3 DNA reads as TGTGCCAGCAGCCAACGGACAGGGCGAGCAACTGAAGCTTTCTTT. The rearrangement uses TRBV6-5 and TRBJ1-1, with 8 bases identical to TRBD1. The germline V gene has CDR1 MNHEY and CDR2 SVGAGI. The CDR3 runs to 15 residues. V was pared by 6 bases and J by 5 bases, with 11 bases of the junction left unmatched.

The V gene is TRBV9, the J gene TRBJ2-1; D possibly corresponds to TRBD1 (6 bases). V was clipped by 2 bases and J by 7 bases, with 19 bases between them. This CDR3 has 16 residues. Germline CDR1 reads SGDLS; CDR2 reads YYNGEE. In DNA form, the CDR3 reads TGTGCCAGCAGCGTCGGTCGGCAGGGGATTGTAAATGAGCAGTTCTTC. Its protein is CASSVGRQGIVNEQFF.

The chain joins TRBV28 to TRBJ2-7; 9 bases match TRBD1. Germline CDR1 and CDR2: MDHEN and SYDVKM. There are 14 residues in the CDR3. Trimming cost V 5 bases and J 5 bases; bases outside gene matches: 7. The CDR3 region is CASSTRDRDHEQYF. CDR3 in DNA: TGTGCCAGCAGTACCCGGGACAGGGACCACGAGCAGTACTTC.

The rearrangement links TRBV11-2 to TRBJ1-6; tentative D call: TRBD1 (5 bases). Germline CDR1 reads SGHAT; CDR2 reads FQNNGV. Trimming shortened V by 1 base and J by 14 bases, and 15 bases separated the two germline ends. The CDR3 is made up of 14 amino acids. CDR3 DNA: TGTGCCAGCAGCTTAGGCAGCCTGGGGGGGTCCCTCCACTTT. Residues: CASSLGSLGGSLHF. Drawing the rest from reference TRBV11-2 and TRBJ1-6, the complete variable domain is EAGVAQSPRYKIIEKRQSVAFWCNPISGHATLYWYQQILGQGPKLLIQFQNNGVVDDSQLPKDRFSAERLKGVDSTLKIQPAKLEDSAVYLCASSLGSLGGSLHFGNGTRLTVT.

The CDR3 region is CASSPRRTANYGYTF. The CDR3 DNA sequence: TGTGCCAGCAGTCCGCGACGGACAGCTAACTATGGCTACACCTTC. The chain carries TRBV2 and TRBJ1-2; a weak D match, TRBD1 (6 bases). The CDR3 totals 15 residues. With 5 bases removed from V and 0 bases from J, the gap between germline ends came to 13 bases. Per the germline V gene, CDR1 is SNHLY and CDR2 is FYNNEI.

The chain links TRBV19 to TRBJ2-1; D might be TRBD1 (6 bases). V was clipped by 6 bases and J by 1 base, with 13 bases between them. The germline CDR1 and CDR2 sequences are LNHDA and SQIVND (reference sequence). The CDR3 is 15 amino acids. In DNA form, the CDR3 reads TGTGCCAGTAGGTCAGGGGATGGGTCCTACAATGAGCAGTTCTTC. Translation gives CASRSGDGSYNEQFF.

The chain employs TRBV7-3 and TRBJ1-2, with D possibly TRBD1 on 6 matching bases. Per the germline V gene, CDR1 is SGHTA and CDR2 is FQGTGA. V gave up 5 bases and J gave up 8 bases, with 15 bases separating them. This CDR3 is built from 13 residues. CDR3: CASSLTGLEGYTF. The CDR3 coding sequence is TGTGCCAGCAGCCTCACAGGGCTAGAAGGCTACACCTTC.

The chain carries TRBV18 and TRBJ1-5, with D possibly TRBD1 on 6 matching bases. V lost 4 bases to trimming and J lost 3 bases, with 13 bases between them. The CDR3 is 15 residues long. The germline gives CDR1 KGHSH, CDR2 LQKENI. CDR3 loop: CASSLGAGDNQPQHF. CDR3 in DNA: TGTGCCAGCTCACTCGGGGCAGGGGACAATCAGCCCCAGCATTTT.

The gene calls are TRBV2 and TRBJ1-2, with 11 bases identical to TRBD1. This CDR3 contains 13 residues. V lost 9 bases and J lost 7; bases outside the gene matches: 7. Germline CDR1 is SNHLY and CDR2 is FYNNEI. In DNA, the CDR3 is TGTGCCAGTCGGGACAGGGGGTTTTCTGGCTACACCTTC. It encodes CASRDRGFSGYTF.

The chain links TRBV5-1 to TRBJ2-6; 8 nucleotides line up with TRBD1. The CDR3 consists of 16 residues. Germline CDR1 and CDR2: SGHRS and YFSETQ. V dropped 4 bases and J dropped 4; count of bases not matched to a gene: 7. The CDR3, as DNA: TGCGCCAGCAGCCGGCGGACAGGGCCCGGGGCCAACGTCCTGACTTTC. This encodes CASSRRTGPGANVLTF.